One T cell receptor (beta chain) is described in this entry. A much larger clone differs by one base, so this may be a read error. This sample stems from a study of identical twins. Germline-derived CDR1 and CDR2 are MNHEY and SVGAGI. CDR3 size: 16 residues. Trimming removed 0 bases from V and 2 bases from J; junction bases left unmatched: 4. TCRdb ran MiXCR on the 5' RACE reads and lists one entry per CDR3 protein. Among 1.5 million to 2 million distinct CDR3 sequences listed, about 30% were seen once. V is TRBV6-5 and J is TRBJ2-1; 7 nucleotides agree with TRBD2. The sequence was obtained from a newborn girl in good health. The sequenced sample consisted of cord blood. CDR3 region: CASSYSTLAAYNEQFF. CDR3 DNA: TGTGCCAGCAGTTACTCTACTCTAGCGGCCTACAATGAGCAGTTCTTC.